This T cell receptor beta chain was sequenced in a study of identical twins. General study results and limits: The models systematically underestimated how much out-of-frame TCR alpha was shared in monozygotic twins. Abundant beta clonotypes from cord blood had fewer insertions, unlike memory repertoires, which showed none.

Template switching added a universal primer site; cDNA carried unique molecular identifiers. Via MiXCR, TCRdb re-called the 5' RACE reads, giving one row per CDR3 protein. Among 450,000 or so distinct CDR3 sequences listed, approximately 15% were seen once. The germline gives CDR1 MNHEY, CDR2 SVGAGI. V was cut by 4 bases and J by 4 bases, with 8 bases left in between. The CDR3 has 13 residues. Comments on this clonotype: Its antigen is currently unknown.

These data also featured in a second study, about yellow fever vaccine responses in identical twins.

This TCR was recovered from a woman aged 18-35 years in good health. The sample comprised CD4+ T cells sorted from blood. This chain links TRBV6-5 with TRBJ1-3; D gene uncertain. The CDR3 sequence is CASSFRLGNTIYF. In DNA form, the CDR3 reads TGTGCCAGCAGTTTCCGACTCGGAAACACCATATATTTT.